One sample yielded the 21 T cell receptor beta chains listed below, sequenced in a study of T cells after yellow fever vaccination. TCRdb called the 5' RACE reads again in MiXCR, with one record for every CDR3 protein. The sample lists 100,000 or so distinct CDR3 sequences; almost 9% were seen once. The starting material was CD8+ T cells not binding an NS4B(214-222) dextramer, sorted from PBMCs, obtained more than 13 days after the first yellow fever vaccination. All receptors come from a man younger than 35 who received the YFV17D yellow fever vaccine.

J is TRBJ2-7 and V is TRBV6-2 or TRBV6-3; TRBD2 is a possible D gene (6 bases). This CDR3 comprises 13 residues. Germline V gene sequence: CDR1 MNHEY, CDR2 SVGEGT. Trimming shortened V by 4 bases and J by 1 base, and 8 bases separated the two germline ends. The CDR3 nucleotides are TGTGCCAGCAGTTCCAGCGGGTCCTACGAGCAGTACGTC. Its protein is CASSSSGSYEQYV.

The chain is built from TRBV12-3 or TRBV12-4 and TRBJ2-1, with D unclear. Trimming stripped 2 bases from V and 1 base from J, with 6 bases between. The CDR3 totals 14 residues. CDR3 coding DNA: TGTGCCAGCAGTTTAACGGAGTCCTACAATGAGCAGTTCTTC. The encoded protein is CASSLTESYNEQFF.

This clonotype was seen at least ten times. The genes are TRBV5-1 and TRBJ2-5; 9 bases are shared with TRBD2. The trim removed 0 bases at V and 5 bases at J, leaving 8 bases unmatched. The CDR3 is made up of 16 amino acids. Looked up from germline, CDR1 is SGHRS and CDR2 is YFSETQ. CDR3 DNA sequence: TGCGCCAGCAGCTTGGAAAACCTAGCGGGGAGGGAGACCCAGTACTTC. Its protein is CASSLENLAGRETQYF.

The gene calls are TRBV19 and TRBJ2-3; no firm D call. Germline lookup yields CDR1 LNHDA and CDR2 SQIVND (reference sequence). The CDR3 loop spans 13 amino acids. Trimming stripped 5 bases from V and 2 bases from J, with 8 bases between. CDR3 in amino acids: CASSLYNTDTQYF. The DNA for the CDR3 is TGTGCCAGTAGTCTTTATAACACAGATACGCAGTATTTT.

This rearrangement joins TRBV2 to TRBJ1-2, with D unresolved. Germline CDR1 SNHLY, CDR2 FYNNEI. Trimming removed 6 bases at V and 7 bases at J, with 18 bases between. The CDR3 runs to 14 residues. CDR3 amino acids: CASRESGEGFGYTF. The CDR3 DNA follows: TGTGCCAGCAGGGAATCCGGAGAGGGATTTGGCTACACCTTC.

The rearrangement uses TRBV7-9 and TRBJ2-2; TRBD2 matches at 7 bases. Germline V lookup: CDR1 SEHNR, CDR2 FQNEAQ (reference sequence). This CDR3 has 17 residues. V dropped 5 bases and J dropped 0; count of bases not matched to a gene: 9. The CDR3 is CASSLSPGGPNTGELFF. The CDR3 nucleotides read TGTGCCAGCAGCCTCTCTCCGGGGGGACCGAACACCGGGGAGCTGTTTTTT. The whole variable domain, remainder taken from reference TRBV7-9 and TRBJ2-2, is DTGVSQNPRHKITKRGQNVTFRCDPISEHNRLYWYRQTLGQGPEFLTYFQNEAQLEKSRLLSDRFSAERPKGSFSTLEIQRTEQGDSAMYLCASSLSPGGPNTGELFFGEGSRLTVL.

The sample holds a few counts of this clonotype. The chain couples TRBV6-5 to TRBJ2-3; the match to TRBD2 covers 9 bases. The CDR3 runs 16 residues. The junction had 5 bases not matched to a gene; V was cut back by 4 bases and J by 0 bases. Germline values: CDR1 MNHEY, CDR2 SVGAGI. This CDR3 reads CASSFLSGGSTDTQYF. The CDR3, as DNA: TGTGCCAGCAGTTTCCTTAGCGGGGGTAGCACAGATACGCAGTATTTT.

The chain has TRBV18 and TRBJ2-7; 9 bases agree with TRBD1. The CDR3 is 16 amino acids. Per the germline V gene, CDR1 is KGHSH and CDR2 is LQKENI. The J segment lost 0 bases and the V segment lost 1 base, leaving 4 bases of the junction unmatched. CDR3 in amino acids: CASSPRTGEHSYEQYF. The CDR3 bases are TGTGCCAGCTCACCACGGACAGGGGAACACTCCTACGAGCAGTACTTC.

The gene calls are TRBV11-2 and TRBJ1-2; 10 positions agree with TRBD1. The CDR3 loop spans 12 amino acids. The V gene end was trimmed by 1 base and the J gene end by 13 bases; junction bases not matched to a gene: 3. CDR1 and CDR2 (germline): SGHAT, FQNNGV. CDR3 region: CASSLGRDRGTF. In DNA form, the CDR3 reads TGTGCCAGCAGCTTAGGAAGGGACAGGGGCACCTTC.

The rearrangement links TRBV4-1 to TRBJ2-1; D is unresolved. Germline assignment: CDR1 MGHRA and CDR2 YSYEKL. The CDR3 sequence is 16 residues long. V gave up 2 bases and J gave up 8 bases, with 19 bases separating them. Here the CDR3 reads CASSQQLGWGSHEQFF. For the CDR3, the DNA is TGCGCCAGCAGCCAACAGTTGGGGTGGGGATCGCATGAGCAGTTCTTC.

This clonotype was picked up a small number of times. The chain carries TRBV20-1 and TRBJ1-4, with D unresolved. The CDR3 is made up of 10 amino acids. Germline lookup yields CDR1 DFQATT and CDR2 SNEGSKA (reference sequence). The V and J ends lost 2 bases and 8 bases respectively, with 3 bases between them. DNA for the CDR3: TGCAGTGCTAGAAAAGAAAAACTGTTTTTT. Translating gives CSARKEKLFF.

The CDR3 DNA reads TGTGCCAGCAGTCGTGTGGGCCTGAACACCGGGGAGCTGTTTTTT. Amino acids: CASSRVGLNTGELFF. J is TRBJ2-2 and V is TRBV11-2, with D hard to call. Trimming left V 6 bases short and J 1 base short, with 12 bases between. Germline V gives CDR1 SGHAT, CDR2 FQNNGV. The CDR3 consists of 15 residues.

The gene calls are TRBV12-3 or TRBV12-4 and TRBJ2-5; 10 bases line up with TRBD2. Trimming took 4 bases from V and 3 from J; bases not matched to a gene: 8. CDR3 length equals 16 residues. CDR3 region: CASSSASGGAEETQYF. CDR3 sequence (DNA): TGTGCCAGCAGTTCGGCCAGCGGGGGGGCCGAAGAGACCCAGTACTTC.

This clonotype was detected many times. V usage is TRBV27 and J usage is TRBJ1-5; 12 bases map to TRBD1. The ends lost 3 bases at V and 9 bases at J; junction bases unmatched: 12. Germline CDR1 reads MNHEY; CDR2 reads SMNVEV (reference sequence). The length of the CDR3 is 17 residues. The CDR3 nucleotides read TGTGCCAGCAGTTTCGCTCCGGGACAGGGGGCTGCTGGGCCCCAGCATTTT. It codes for CASSFAPGQGAAGPQHF.

Of note for this clonotype: One base away lies a much larger clone, so this may be a sequencing read error. The CDR3 DNA follows: TGCGCCAGCAGCCATCGGACTAGAACGTCAGAGACCCAGTACTTC. Its protein product is CASSHRTRTSETQYF. V is TRBV4-1 and J is TRBJ2-5; 7 bases are a match to TRBD2. The CDR3 runs to 15 residues. V was pared by 3 bases and J by 4 bases, with 8 bases of the junction left unmatched. Looked up from germline, CDR1 is MGHRA and CDR2 is YSYEKL.

The CDR3 region is CASSPIFGGGSNEQFF. The CDR3 DNA reads TGTGCCAGCAGCCCGATTTTCGGGGGGGGCTCGAATGAGCAGTTCTTC. The chain couples TRBV12-3 or TRBV12-4 to TRBJ2-1, with 8 bases lining up with TRBD2. The CDR3 extends over 16 amino acids. V shed 6 bases and J 7 bases; nucleotides not matched to a gene: 14.

This clonotype came up many times. The chain uses TRBV7-3 and TRBJ2-3; D assignment may be TRBD1 or TRBD2 (5 bases each). Per the germline V gene, CDR1 is SGHTA and CDR2 is FQGTGA. V gave up 5 bases and J gave up 0 bases, with 9 bases separating them. There are 14 residues in the CDR3. CDR3 nucleotide sequence: TGTGCCAGCAGCCTCGGGGCTAGCACAGATACGCAGTATTTT. It codes for CASSLGASTDTQYF. Combining the CDR3 with reference TRBV7-3 and TRBJ2-3 gives the whole variable domain GAGVSQTPSNKVTEKGKYVELRCDPISGHTALYWYRQSLGQGPEFLIYFQGTGAADDSGLPNDRFFAVRPEGSVSTLKIQRTERGDSAVYLCASSLGASTDTQYFGPGTRLTVL.

This clonotype was counted at least ten times. The CDR3, as DNA: TGCAGCGTTGAGATCATCGGAATAGAAGAGACCCAGTACTTC. It specifies CSVEIIGIEETQYF. This sequence joins TRBV29-1 and TRBJ2-5; no reliable D call. Germline CDR1 SQVTM, CDR2 ANQGSEA. The CDR3 covers 14 residues. V was trimmed by 3 bases and J by 3 bases, leaving 14 bases between them.

This clonotype came up many times. This chain joins TRBV9 and TRBJ2-7, with D possibly called TRBD1 or TRBD2 (5 bases each). Germline CDR1 reads SGDLS; CDR2 reads YYNGEE. This CDR3 comprises 15 residues. V shed 4 bases and J shed 6 bases, with 20 bases lying between them. As DNA, the CDR3 is TGTGCCAGCAGCTCTACGCCGGGACCGAGAGGCGAGCAGTACTTC. Translation gives CASSSTPGPRGEQYF. Full variable domain (missing parts from reference TRBV9 and TRBJ2-7): DSGVTQTPKHLITATGQRVTLRCSPRSGDLSVYWYQQSLDQGLQFLIQYYNGEERAKGNILERFSAQQFPDLHSELNLSSLELGDSALYFCASSSTPGPRGEQYFGPGTRLTVT.

This clonotype has more than one count but fewer than ten. The chain is built from TRBV12-3 or TRBV12-4 and TRBJ1-2; D gene ambiguous. This CDR3 comprises 19 residues. V gave up 5 bases and J gave up 0 bases, with 25 bases separating them. In nucleotides, the CDR3 is TGTGCCAGCAGTATTAACCCCGATATCCTCACCTCTTCTAACTATGGCTACACCTTC. Protein product: CASSINPDILTSSNYGYTF.

The table lists this clonotype with many counts. This chain uses TRBV4-1 with TRBJ2-4; D is uncertain. V dropped 1 base and J dropped 0 bases, with 10 bases sitting between them. The CDR3 length is 16 residues. Germline CDR1 MGHRA, CDR2 YSYEKL. CDR3 loop: CASSQASRTAKNIQYF. The CDR3 nucleotides read TGCGCCAGCAGCCAAGCTTCTCGGACAGCCAAAAACATTCAGTACTTC.